This passage covers 4 T cell receptor beta chains from one sample sequenced in a study of OX40 agonist ivuxolimab in advanced cancers. Library creation used the immunoSEQ multiplex PCR assay. What TCRdb holds here is the immuneACCESS table cut down to in-frame rearrangements. Part of the clones is not present; checked against another copy, under half of the missing clones reflect an unresolved V gene, and the others are unexplained. Counted in this sample were fewer than 85,000 clones; 65% to 90% of them appeared once. Clones ranked in the top ten supply under 0.75% of the sample. The sample consisted of CD4+ or CD8+ T cells sorted from blood, taken in a trial of the OX40 agonist ivuxolimab. The receptors come from an adult with an advanced solid tumor such as melanoma, head and neck, liver or kidney cancer.

In this sample, this clone turned up once. The chain has TRBV19 and TRBJ1-2; a possible D gene is TRBD1 (6 bases). The CDR3 sequence is 15 residues long. Trimming cost V 5 bases and J 4 bases, with 17 bases left between them. In germline, CDR1 is LNHDA, CDR2 SQIVND (reference sequence). CDR3 in amino acids: CASSSRDTGGYGYTF. For the CDR3, the DNA is TGTGCCAGTAGTTCAAGGGACACTGGGGGCTATGGCTACACCTTC. The whole variable domain, filled in from reference TRBV19 and TRBJ1-2, reads DGGITQSPKYLFRKEGQNVTLSCEQNLNHDAMYWYRQDPGQGLRLIYYSQIVNDFQKGDIAEGYSVSREKKESFPLTVTSAQKNPTAFYLCASSSRDTGGYGYTFGSGTRLTVV.

The chain links TRBV7-2 to TRBJ2-5; 8 positions match TRBD1. The germline CDR1 and CDR2 sequences are SGHTA and FQGNSA. J lost 5 bases, V lost 3 bases, and 5 bases had no gene match. The CDR3 has 14 amino acids. The CDR3 loop is CASSLIRGQETQYF. In DNA, the CDR3 is TGTGCCAGCAGCTTGATCAGGGGGCAGGAGACCCAGTACTTC.

The rearrangement joins TRBV5-1 to TRBJ2-7; 10 bases align to TRBD2. CDR1 SGHRS and CDR2 YFSETQ come from the germline V gene. The CDR3 runs to 17 residues. With V trimmed by 0 bases and J by 2 bases, 8 bases remained unmatched. In DNA form, the CDR3 reads TGCGCCAGCAGCTTGGGACCAGCGGGGGGGGTCCCCTACGAGCAGTACTTC. This gives the protein CASSLGPAGGVPYEQYF. Based on the CDR3 plus reference TRBV5-1 and TRBJ2-7, the full variable domain is KAGVTQTPRYLIKTRGQQVTLSCSPISGHRSVSWYQQTPGQGLQFLFEYFSETQRNKGNFPGRFSGRQFSNSRSEMNVSTLELGDSALYLCASSLGPAGGVPYEQYFGPGTRLTVT.

V usage is TRBV5-1 and J usage is TRBJ2-2, with D perhaps matching TRBD2 (5 bases). V dropped 2 bases and J dropped 6 bases, with 17 bases sitting between them. Germline loops: CDR1 SGHRS, CDR2 YFSETQ. The CDR3 has 16 residues. The CDR3 protein is CASSFSMGSGAGELFF. In DNA, the CDR3 is TGCGCCAGCAGCTTCTCGATGGGCTCCGGGGCCGGGGAGCTGTTTTTT.